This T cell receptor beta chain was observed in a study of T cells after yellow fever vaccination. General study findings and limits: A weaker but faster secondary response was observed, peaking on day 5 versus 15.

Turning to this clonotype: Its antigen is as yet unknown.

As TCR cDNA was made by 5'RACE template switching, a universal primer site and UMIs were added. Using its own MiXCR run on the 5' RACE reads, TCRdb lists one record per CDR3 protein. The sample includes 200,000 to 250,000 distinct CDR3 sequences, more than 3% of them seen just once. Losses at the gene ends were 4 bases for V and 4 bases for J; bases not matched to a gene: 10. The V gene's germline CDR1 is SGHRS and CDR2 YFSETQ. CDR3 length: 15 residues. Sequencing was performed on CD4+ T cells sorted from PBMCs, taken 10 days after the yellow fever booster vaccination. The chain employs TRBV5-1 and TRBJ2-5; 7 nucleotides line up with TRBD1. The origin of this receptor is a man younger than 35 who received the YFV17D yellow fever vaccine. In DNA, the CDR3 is TGCGCCAGCAGCACCCAGGGAGCAGGGGGAGAGACCCAGTACTTC. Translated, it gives CASSTQGAGGETQYF.